The sequence of this T cell receptor beta chain was determined in a study of OX40 agonist ivuxolimab in advanced cancers. Concerning this clone itself: Its antigen is currently unknown.

TCRdb keeps only in-frame clones here, not all; method: immunoSEQ multiplex PCR. The sample records approximately 15,000 clones, over 80% being singletons. Patients with a history of autoimmune disease or on systemic immunosuppression were excluded. Peripheral blood came from all dose cohorts at three timepoints. Study conclusions and caveats: CD4+ T cells averaged fewer expanded clones than CD8+ T cells. The study observed clonal expansion of CD4+ and CD8+ blood T cells by week 6 at 0.1 to 3.0 mg/kg.

With 5 bases clipped from V and 8 bases from J, the junction kept 6 bases outside the gene matches. The germline gives CDR1 MNHEY, CDR2 SVGAGI. CDR3 size: 14 residues. The chain combines TRBV6-5 with TRBJ1-4; 9 positions match TRBD1. The receptor was derived from an adult with an advanced solid tumor such as melanoma, head and neck, liver or kidney cancer. Sequences were derived from CD4+ or CD8+ T cells sorted from blood, sampled in a trial of the OX40 agonist ivuxolimab. In DNA, the CDR3 is TGTGCCAGCAGTGTCCGACAGGGGGGAGAAAAACTGTTTTTT. This translates into CASSVRQGGEKLFF.